One TCR beta chain is described in this entry. No antigen is known for it. This entry belongs to a study of T-cell memory formation after mild COVID-19. Study-wide findings and caveats: Clones that shrank (day 15 to 85) were balanced CD4/CD8, whereas later expanders leaned CD4+.

V was shortened by 5 bases and J by 5 bases, with 12 bases between the two germline ends. The CDR3 consists of 14 residues. Germline V lookup: CDR1 MGHRA, CDR2 YSYEKL. TCRdb ran MiXCR on the 5' RACE reads and lists one entry per CDR3 protein. This sample carries around 200,000 distinct CDR3 sequences, around 30% of them seen once, and the ten largest clones take 11%. The source material was PBMCs or a T cell subset sorted from them (not recorded which). The sequence was obtained from an adult woman who had mild COVID-19 (a few samples of this study predate the infection). Cell type and time point are not known. The chain carries TRBV4-1 and TRBJ2-2; D is unclear. In nucleotides, the CDR3 is TGCGCCAGCAGCTCAATAAGGCCTACCGGGGAGCTGTTTTTT. Protein sequence: CASSSIRPTGELFF.